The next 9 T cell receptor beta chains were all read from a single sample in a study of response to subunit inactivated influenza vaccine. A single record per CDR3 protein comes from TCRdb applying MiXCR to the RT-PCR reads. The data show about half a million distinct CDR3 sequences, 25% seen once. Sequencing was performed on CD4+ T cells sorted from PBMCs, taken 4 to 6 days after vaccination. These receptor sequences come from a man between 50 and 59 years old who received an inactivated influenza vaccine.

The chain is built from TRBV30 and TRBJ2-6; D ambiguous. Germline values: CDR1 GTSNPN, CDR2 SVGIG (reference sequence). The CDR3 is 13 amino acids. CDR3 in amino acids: CVLSLSGANVLTF. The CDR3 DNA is TGTGTCCTCTCCCTCTCTGGGGCCAACGTCCTGACTTTC.

This chain's CDR3 is CASSFIGGLPPTDTQYF. CDR3 sequence (DNA): TGTGCCAGCAGCTTTATAGGGGGGCTCCCCCCCACAGATACGCAGTATTTT. The V gene is TRBV7-2, the J gene TRBJ2-3, with D possibly being TRBD1 or TRBD2 (6 bases each). Germline values: CDR1 SGHTA, CDR2 FQGNSA. The V gene lost 3 bases and the J gene lost 2 bases, with 18 bases spanning the gap. The CDR3 spans 17 residues.

CDR3 loop: CAITPDAGGSYNEQFF. The CDR3 DNA reads as TGTGCCATCACCCCCGACGCGGGGGGTTCCTACAATGAGCAGTTCTTC. The V call is TRBV10-3, the J call TRBJ2-1; 8 bases line up with TRBD2. The junction had 9 bases not matched to a gene; V was cut back by 7 bases and J by 1 base. This CDR3 has 16 residues. CDR1 and CDR2 (germline): ENHRY, SYGVKD.

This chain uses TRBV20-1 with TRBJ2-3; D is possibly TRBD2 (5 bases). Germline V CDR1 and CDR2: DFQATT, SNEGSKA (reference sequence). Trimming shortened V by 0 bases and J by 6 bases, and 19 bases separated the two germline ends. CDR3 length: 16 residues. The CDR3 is CSARDPGWGVPDTQYF. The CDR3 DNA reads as TGCAGTGCTAGAGATCCTGGGTGGGGAGTCCCCGATACGCAGTATTTT.

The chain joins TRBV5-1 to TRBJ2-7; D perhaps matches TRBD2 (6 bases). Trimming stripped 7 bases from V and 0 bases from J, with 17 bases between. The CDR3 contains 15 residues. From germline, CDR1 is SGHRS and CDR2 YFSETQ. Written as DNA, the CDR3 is TGCGCCAGCGGGCAGGGACTCAGTTTCTCCTACGAGCAGTACTTC. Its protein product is CASGQGLSFSYEQYF.

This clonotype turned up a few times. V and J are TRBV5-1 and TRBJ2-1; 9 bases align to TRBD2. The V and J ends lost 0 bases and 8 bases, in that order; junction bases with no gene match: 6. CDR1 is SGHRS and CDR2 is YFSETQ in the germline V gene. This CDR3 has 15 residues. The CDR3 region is CASSLDLAGRDEQFF. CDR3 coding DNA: TGCGCCAGCAGCTTGGATCTAGCGGGGAGGGATGAGCAGTTCTTC.

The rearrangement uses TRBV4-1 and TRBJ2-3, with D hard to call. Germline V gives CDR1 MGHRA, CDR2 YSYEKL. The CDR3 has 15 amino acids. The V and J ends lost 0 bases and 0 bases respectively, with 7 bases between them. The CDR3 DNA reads TGCGCCAGCAGCCAAGATGGGTTTAGCACAGATACGCAGTATTTT. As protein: CASSQDGFSTDTQYF.

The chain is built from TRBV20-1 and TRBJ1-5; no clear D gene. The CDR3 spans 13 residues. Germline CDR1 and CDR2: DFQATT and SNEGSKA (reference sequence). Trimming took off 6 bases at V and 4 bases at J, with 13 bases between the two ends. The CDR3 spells CSAPRGQNQPQHF. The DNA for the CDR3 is TGCAGTGCCCCACGGGGTCAAAATCAGCCCCAGCATTTT.

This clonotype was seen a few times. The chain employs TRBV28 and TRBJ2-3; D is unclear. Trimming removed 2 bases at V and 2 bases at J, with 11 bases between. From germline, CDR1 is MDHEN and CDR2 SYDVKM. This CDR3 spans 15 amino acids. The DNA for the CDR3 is TGTGCCAGCAGTTTAGCCAGGATACTCACAGATACGCAGTATTTT. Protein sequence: CASSLARILTDTQYF.